This paragraph covers one T cell receptor (beta chain) sequence. A read error may account for a junction end that differs from germline. The data derive from a study of Graves' ophthalmopathy and Graves' hyperthyroidism. Investigators amplified TCR beta CDR3 regions from RNA transcripts. First-round RT-PCR with HTBI primers preceded a second-round multiplex PCR. In TCRdb, the multiplex PCR reads were re-called with MiXCR into one record per CDR3 protein. The sample lists approximately 700,000 distinct CDR3 sequences; roughly 40% were seen once. Sequenced: peripheral blood. The sequence was obtained from an adult man with Graves' ophthalmopathy.

The DNA for the CDR3 is TGTGCCATCGGGACAGGGGGCTACGAGCAGTGCTTC. Translating gives CAIGTGGYEQCF. J is TRBJ2-7 and V is TRBV10-3, with 12 bases that match TRBD1. Germline V gene data show CDR1 as ENHRY and CDR2 as SYGVKD. The CDR3 is made up of 12 amino acids.